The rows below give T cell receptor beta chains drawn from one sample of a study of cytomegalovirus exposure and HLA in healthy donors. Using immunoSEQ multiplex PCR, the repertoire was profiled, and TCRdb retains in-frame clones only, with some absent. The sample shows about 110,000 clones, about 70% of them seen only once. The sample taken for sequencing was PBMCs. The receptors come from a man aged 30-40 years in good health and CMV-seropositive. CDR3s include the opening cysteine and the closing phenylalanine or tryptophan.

CASSLNRGYEQYF	TRBV27
CASSLGANSGNTIYF	TRBV19
CASSLDAAGYGYTF	TRBV11-3
CASSAGMDTEAFF	TRBV2
CASSLGGRGEKLFF	TRBV5-1
CAWSVVFGTENSPLHF	TRBV30
CASSLVWPTEAFF	TRBV5-6
CASSQELAGTYNEQFF	TRBV4-2
CASSIEGGETQYF	TRBV19
CASSVGTALNTEAFF	TRBV9
CAGGEGPYEQYF	TRBV28
CASSEQGGVGRGAGELFF	TRBV6-1
CASSYRVEGGYTF	TRBV25-1
CASSPVGGEQYF	TRBV5-8
CASSLAGTGEETQYF	TRBV5-1
CASSLTSGVRDEQFF	TRBV10-1
CASSLGGFSYGYTF	TRBV28
CASSLENTGFGELFF	TRBV5-1
CASSHFGNRELSGANVLTF	TRBV7-9
CASSPRGPLHF	TRBV6-6
CASSEAGQGTDTQYF	TRBV7-3
CASSQDTRETQYF	TRBV4-3
CASSSGTGVYGYTF	TRBV7-9
CASSPYGTSYEQYF	TRBV28
CASSLLTSGESTDTQYF	TRBV7-9
CASSSRGGGRETGELFF	TRBV13
CASSDSRASYEQYF	TRBV11-3
CASSVERGGLGEQYF	TRBV6-1